In this sample, the clone carrying this T cell receptor beta chain turned up once. These data come from a study of blood T cell repertoires in COVID-19. Study summary: Italy, Spain and the United States were the sources of the convalescent and acute COVID-19 samples. PBMCs, B-cell-depleted T cells, or T cells were the source of the cDNA or gDNA that made up the material.

Original handling: Reference gene primer amplification in the assay estimated nucleated cell counts. Using immunoSEQ multiplex PCR, the repertoire was profiled, and TCRdb retains in-frame clones only, with some absent. The V and J calls and clone size were taken over from that table, and D and trimming were inferred from the DNA. Of 100,000 to 150,000 clones listed, around 89% are singletons. CDR1 is SNHLY and CDR2 is FYNNEI in the germline V gene. Trimming left V 6 bases short and J 8 bases short, with 11 bases between. CDR3 length equals 12 residues. This clonotype originated in a man in his forties or fifties with acute or convalescent COVID-19. The specimen sequenced was peripheral blood. The rearrangement joins TRBV2 to TRBJ1-5; D may be TRBD1 (6 bases). The CDR3 region has the DNA TGTGCCAGCAGACAGGGCTGGGAGCCCCAGCATTTT. This translates into CASRQGWEPQHF. The full variable domain, with the rest looked up from reference TRBV2 and TRBJ1-5, is EPEVTQTPSHQVTQMGQEVILRCVPISNHLYFYWYRQILGQKVEFLVSFYNNEISEKSEIFDDQFSVERPDGSNFTLKIRSTKLEDSAMYFCASRQGWEPQHFGDGTRLSIL.